This TCR beta chain was observed in a study of cytomegalovirus exposure and HLA in healthy donors. Germline values: CDR1 KGHSH, CDR2 LQKENI. The CDR3 totals 13 residues. V was shortened by 1 base and J by 8 bases, with 9 bases between the two germline ends. General study findings and limits: Confirmation was obtained in vitro that three CMV-associated chains are specific for CMV antigens.

The PCR ran on 60 Vbeta and 13 Jbeta primers. The method was immunoSEQ multiplex PCR; TCRdb's version includes in-frame clones alone and lacks a portion of them. The table lists 100,000 to 150,000 clones, over 15% of them singletons, with 2.5% to 3% in the top ten. On this clone itself: The antigen remains unidentified.

The receptor was isolated from a female donor in good health and CMV-seropositive. Sequencing input: PBMCs. The J gene is TRBJ2-1, the V gene TRBV18; a weak D match, TRBD1 (5 bases). The CDR3 nucleotides are TGTGCCAGCTCACCACGCAGGGTTGATGAGCAGTTCTTC. Protein product: CASSPRRVDEQFF.